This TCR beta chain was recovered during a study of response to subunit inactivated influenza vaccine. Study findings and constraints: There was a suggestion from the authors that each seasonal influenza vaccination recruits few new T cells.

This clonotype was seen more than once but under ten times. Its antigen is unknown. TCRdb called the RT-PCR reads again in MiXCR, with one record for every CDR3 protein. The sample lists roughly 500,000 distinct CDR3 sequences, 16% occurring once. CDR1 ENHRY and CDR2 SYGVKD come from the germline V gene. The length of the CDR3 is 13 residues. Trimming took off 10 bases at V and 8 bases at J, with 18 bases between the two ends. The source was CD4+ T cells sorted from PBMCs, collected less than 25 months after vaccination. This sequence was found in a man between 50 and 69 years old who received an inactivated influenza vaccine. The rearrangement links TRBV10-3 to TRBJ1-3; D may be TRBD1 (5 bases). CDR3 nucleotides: TGTGCCACGACCTTCGGTGGGGCGGACACCATATATTTT. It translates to CATTFGGADTIYF.